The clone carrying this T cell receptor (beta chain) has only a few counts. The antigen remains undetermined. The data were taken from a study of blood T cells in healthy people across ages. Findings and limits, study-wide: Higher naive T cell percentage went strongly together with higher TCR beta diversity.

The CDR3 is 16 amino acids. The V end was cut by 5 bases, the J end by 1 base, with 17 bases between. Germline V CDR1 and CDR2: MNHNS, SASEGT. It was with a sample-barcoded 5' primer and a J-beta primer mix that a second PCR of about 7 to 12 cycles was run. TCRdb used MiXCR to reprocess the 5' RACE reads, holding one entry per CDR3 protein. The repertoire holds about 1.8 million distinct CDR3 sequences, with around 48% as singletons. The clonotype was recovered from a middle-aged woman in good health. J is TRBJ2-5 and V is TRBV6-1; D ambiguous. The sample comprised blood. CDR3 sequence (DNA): TGTGCCAGCAGTACTTATTGGGGTCAGATCCAAGAGACCCAGTACTTC. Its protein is CASSTYWGQIQETQYF.